This passage covers 21 T cell receptor beta chains from one sample sequenced in a study of blood T cells in healthy people across ages. Then a second PCR, running about 7 to 11 cycles, was carried out with a sample-barcoded 5' primer and a J-beta primer mix. Each CDR3 protein is one row after TCRdb ran MiXCR on the 5' RACE reads. Counted here are about 730,000 distinct CDR3 sequences, roughly 44% occurring once; the ten biggest clones make up more than 20%. Sequencing used blood. The origin of the receptors is a woman aged 55-69 years in good health.

The V and J genes are TRBV7-9 and TRBJ1-1; D possibly corresponds to TRBD1 (6 bases). The length of the CDR3 is 14 residues. Deletions cut 6 bases from V and 1 base from J, with 12 bases between. Germline V CDR1 and CDR2: SEHNR, FQNEAQ (reference sequence). CDR3: CASRTGQPNTEAFF. CDR3 bases: TGTGCCAGCAGAACCGGACAGCCGAACACTGAAGCTTTCTTT.

This chain links TRBV6-1 with TRBJ2-1, with D possibly being TRBD1 or TRBD2 (5 bases each). This CDR3 region has 15 residues. Germline CDR1 is MNHNS and CDR2 is SASEGT. V lost 1 base and J lost 1, with 8 bases in between. CDR3 coding DNA: TGTGCCAGCAGTGAAGTTGGGGGATCCTACAATGAGCAGTTCTTC. This gives the protein CASSEVGGSYNEQFF.

The sample holds many counts of this clonotype. The V and J genes are TRBV20-1 and TRBJ2-3, with 9 bases that match TRBD2. CDR3 length equals 16 residues. With V trimmed by 3 bases and J by 0 bases, 7 bases remained unmatched. The germline V gene has CDR1 DFQATT and CDR2 SNEGSKA (reference sequence). CDR3 nucleotide sequence: TGCAGTGCTAGGCGGGCTAGCGGGATAAGCACAGATACGCAGTATTTT. Translation: CSARRASGISTDTQYF.

This clonotype was detected only a few times. The genes are TRBV25-1 and TRBJ2-7, with TRBD2 matching over 11 bases. The CDR3 has 13 residues. Germline CDR1 is MGHDK and CDR2 is SYGVNS. V shed 8 bases, J shed 10 bases, and the junction held 10 bases outside the gene matches. The CDR3 region has the DNA TGTGCCAGCGATGCCCTAGCGGGAGGCCCCCAGTACTTC. Residues: CASDALAGGPQYF.

This clonotype has only a few counts. The genes are TRBV12-3 or TRBV12-4 and TRBJ2-3, with D possibly being TRBD1 or TRBD2 (5 bases each). The CDR3 spans 13 residues. The ends were cut back, 5 bases at V and 7 bases at J, with 13 bases in the middle. The CDR3 loop reads CASSPPGRNTQYF. For the CDR3, the DNA is TGTGCCAGCAGTCCCCCGGGACGAAATACGCAGTATTTT.

In the case of this clonotype: One end of the junction varies from germline; a read error may be responsible. This chain joins TRBV6-1 and TRBJ2-3; D possibly matches TRBD1 or TRBD2 (5 bases each). This CDR3 has 12 residues. CDR1 MNHNS and CDR2 SASEGT come from the germline V gene. The CDR3 bases are TGTGCCAGCTCGGACTCCACAGGTACGCAGTATTTT. It encodes CASSDSTGTQYF.

This clonotype was found a few times. The chain uses TRBV4-3 and TRBJ2-5; the D is unclear. The J call is uncertain, as TRBJ2-7 better fits the DNA end. Germline CDR1 and CDR2: LGHNA and YSLEER. The CDR3 is 13 residues long. The DNA of the CDR3 is TGCGCCAGCAGCCAAGATAGGATTAACGAGCAGTACTTC. This translates into CASSQDRINEQYF.

On this clonotype itself: This may stem from a read error, because a much larger clone lies one nucleotide away. The rearrangement uses TRBV29-1 and TRBJ2-5, with 8 bases that match TRBD1. V gave up 8 bases and J gave up 11 bases; unmatched junction bases: 19. Germline CDR1 and CDR2: SQVTM and ANQGSEA. The CDR3 consists of 14 residues. The CDR3 reads CSSRGQGAGYEQYF. CDR3 coding DNA: TGCAGCTCACGGGGGCAGGGGGCAGGATATGAGCAGTACTTC.

The table lists this clonotype with a few counts. This chain links TRBV29-1 with TRBJ1-4, with D unresolved. CDR3 length: 11 amino acids. V lost 5 bases and J lost 10, with 11 bases in between. Germline V gene data show CDR1 as SQVTM and CDR2 as ANQGSEA. The CDR3 nucleotides are TGCAGCGTTAACCGGGTTGGAAAACTGTTTTTT. Translation gives CSVNRVGKLFF.

CDR3 residues: CASSHRDLLNTEAFF. CDR3 DNA: TGCGCCAGCAGCCACCGGGACCTACTTAACACTGAAGCTTTCTTT. The chain carries TRBV5-1 and TRBJ1-1; TRBD1 might be the D (5 bases). Germline V lookup: CDR1 SGHRS, CDR2 YFSETQ. This CDR3 has 15 residues. Trimming pared 4 bases from V and 2 bases from J, leaving 15 bases between.

The J gene is TRBJ1-2, the V gene TRBV6-5, with 7 bases aligning to TRBD1. CDR1 is MNHEY and CDR2 is SVGAGI in the germline V gene. The ends lost 6 bases at V and 4 bases at J; junction bases unmatched: 8. There are 14 residues in the CDR3. The chain's CDR3 is CASRRTGSPYGYTF. The CDR3 bases are TGTGCCAGCAGAAGGACAGGATCCCCCTATGGCTACACCTTC.

The chain recombines TRBV6-6 with TRBJ2-1, with 11 bases lining up with TRBD1. V trimming: 2 bases; J trimming: 10 bases; junction bases outside the gene matches: 13. CDR3 size: 17 residues. CDR1 is MNHNY and CDR2 is SVGAGI in the germline V gene (reference sequence). CDR3 region: CASSYTIPGQGVPEQFF. CDR3 in DNA: TGTGCCAGCAGTTACACAATCCCGGGACAGGGGGTTCCGGAGCAGTTCTTC.

The gene calls are TRBV4-2 and TRBJ2-3, with 10 bases matching TRBD2. V gave up 3 bases and J gave up 0 bases; unmatched junction bases: 12. Germline V lookup: CDR1 LGHNA, CDR2 YNFKEQ. The CDR3 contains 19 residues. CDR3 amino acids: CASSQSLAGADGSTDTQYF. CDR3 DNA sequence: TGTGCCAGCAGCCAGTCTCTAGCGGGAGCGGATGGGAGCACAGATACGCAGTATTTT.

V usage is TRBV20-1 and J usage is TRBJ2-1; D may be TRBD2 (5 bases). CDR1 and CDR2 from the germline V gene are DFQATT and SNEGSKA (reference sequence). The V and J ends lost 6 bases and 0 bases respectively, with 18 bases between them. CDR3 length equals 16 residues. CDR3 sequence: CSAPSVKGSSYNEQFF. The CDR3 bases are TGCAGTGCCCCAAGCGTTAAAGGGAGCTCCTACAATGAGCAGTTCTTC.

This clonotype was detected a few times. This chain links TRBV21-1 with TRBJ1-2; the D call of TRBD1 is as the table states it, not checked on the DNA. TRBV21-1 is a recognized pseudogene. The length of the CDR3 is 14 residues. CDR3 protein: CASSKGQSFYGYTF. DNA for the CDR3: TGTGCCAGCAGCAAGGGACAGTCATTCTATGGCTACACCTTC.

CDR3 residues: CASSYLGSKETQYF. CDR3 sequence (DNA): TGTGCCAGCAGTTACCTGGGGTCTAAAGAGACCCAGTACTTC. This chain connects TRBV6-2 or TRBV6-3 to TRBJ2-5, with unresolved D. This CDR3 contains 14 residues. Deletions cut 2 bases from V and 3 bases from J, with 10 bases between. Germline-derived CDR1 and CDR2 are MNHEY and SVGEGT.

On this clonotype itself: A much larger clone lies one base from this, so it may be a read error. V and J are TRBV15 and TRBJ2-1; the match to TRBD2 covers 7 bases. V was pared by 1 base and J by 10 bases, with 10 bases of the junction left unmatched. This CDR3 is 15 amino acids long. Per germline, CDR1 LNHNV and CDR2 YYDKDF (reference sequence). The CDR3 nucleotides are TGTGCCACCAGCAGAGGAAGCGGGGATATCTACGAGCAGTTCTTC. It specifies CATSRGSGDIYEQFF.

The chain couples TRBV20-1 to TRBJ2-1; TRBD1 or TRBD2 may be the D gene (6 bases each). The V end lost 0 bases, the J end lost 8 bases, and 14 bases lay between the germline ends. The germline CDR1 and CDR2 sequences are DFQATT and SNEGSKA (reference sequence). The CDR3 runs to 14 residues. CDR3 nucleotides: TGCAGTGCTAGAGAGCTAGGGGGGTTGGATGAGCAGTTCTTC. Protein product: CSARELGGLDEQFF.

The rearrangement uses TRBV7-2 and TRBJ2-7; D not resolved. The CDR3 loop spans 14 amino acids. Germline assignment: CDR1 SGHTA and CDR2 FQGNSA. Trimming stripped 2 bases from V and 0 bases from J, with 8 bases between. CDR3 DNA sequence: TGTGCCAGCAGCTTATCAGCGCCCTCCTACGAGCAGTACTTC. Translating it yields CASSLSAPSYEQYF.

V and J are TRBV2 and TRBJ2-7; 8 bases fit TRBD2. V lost 9 bases and J lost 7; bases outside the gene matches: 11. The CDR3 runs 13 residues. From germline, CDR1 is SNHLY and CDR2 FYNNEI. The CDR3 sequence is CARQREFGNEQYF. Written as DNA, the CDR3 is TGTGCCAGACAGCGGGAGTTTGGGAATGAGCAGTACTTC.

This sequence joins TRBV12-3 or TRBV12-4 and TRBJ2-7, with D tentatively TRBD2 (5 bases). Trimming removed 6 bases from V and 7 bases from J, with 13 bases in between. The CDR3 is 12 amino acids. CDR3 in amino acids: CASSPLASEQYF. DNA of the CDR3: TGTGCCAGCAGCCCCCTAGCATCGGAGCAGTACTTC.